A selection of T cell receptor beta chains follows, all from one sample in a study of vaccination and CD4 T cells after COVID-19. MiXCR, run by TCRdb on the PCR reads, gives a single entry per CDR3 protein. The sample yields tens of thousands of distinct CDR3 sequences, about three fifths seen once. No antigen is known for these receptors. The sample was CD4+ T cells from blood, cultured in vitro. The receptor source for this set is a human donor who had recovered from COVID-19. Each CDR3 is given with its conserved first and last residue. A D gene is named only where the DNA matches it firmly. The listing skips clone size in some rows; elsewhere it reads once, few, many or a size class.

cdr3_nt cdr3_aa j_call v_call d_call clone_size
TGTGCCAGCTCACCGGGACAGGGGAACACCGGGGAGCTGTTTTTT CASSPGQGNTGELFF TRBJ2-2 TRBV18 TRBD1 NA
TGCAGCACGGGTAGGAATGGCATTCAGTACTTC CSTGRNGIQYF TRBJ2-4 TRBV20-1 NA NA
TGTGCCAGCAGCCCGGGGGGCCCTCCGGGGGTAGATACGCAGTATTTT CASSPGGPPGVDTQYF TRBJ2-3 TRBV7-2 NA NA
TGTGCCAGCCAACGGGACCCGATGCGCGAGCAGTACTTC CASQRDPMREQYF TRBJ2-7 TRBV27 NA NA
TGTGCCAGCAGCCCCCCACGGCTGAACACTGAAGCTTTCTTT CASSPPRLNTEAFF TRBJ1-1 TRBV7-9 NA few
TGTGCCAGCGCCCTAGGAGGGGGAAACACTGAAGCTTTCTTT CASALGGGNTEAFF TRBJ1-1 TRBV6-2/TRBV6-3 NA few
TGTGCCAGCAGCAAAGCCGGTCTTTTCACAGATACGCAGTATTTT CASSKAGLFTDTQYF TRBJ2-3 TRBV21-1 NA NA
TGTGCCTGGCAACAGGGTTATCGCAATCAGCCCCAGCATTTT CAWQQGYRNQPQHF TRBJ1-5 TRBV30 NA NA
TGTGCCAGCAGGTCCGGGGGAAACCGCCCAGATACGCAGTATTTT CASRSGGNRPDTQYF TRBJ2-3 TRBV6-1 NA NA
TGCGCCAGCAGCTTGGTAACTAGCGGCTCCTACGAGCAGTACTTC CASSLVTSGSYEQYF TRBJ2-7 TRBV5-1 TRBD2 once
TGTGCCAGCAGCTTTGAACGCCCCTATGGCTACACCTTC CASSFERPYGYTF TRBJ1-2 TRBV7-9 NA NA
TGTGCCAGCAGTGCGGGACAGGTCAAGTCGGTAGCTTTCTTT CASSAGQVKSVAFF TRBJ1-1 TRBV27 TRBD1 NA
TGTGCCAGCAGTTACCCCGGGACAGGGGTCTATGGCTACACCTTC CASSYPGTGVYGYTF TRBJ1-2 TRBV6-2/TRBV6-3 TRBD1 few
TGTGCCAGCTCATTGACCGGGACAGGGTTAGGCGAGCAGTACTTC CASSLTGTGLGEQYF TRBJ2-7 TRBV18 TRBD1 NA
TGTGCCAGCTCGCCCGGGACAGGGATGAGTCCCCTCCACTTT CASSPGTGMSPLHF TRBJ1-6 TRBV18 TRBD1 NA
TGTGCCATTGGGACTAGCGGCACAGATACGCAGTATTTT CAIGTSGTDTQYF TRBJ2-3 TRBV10-3 TRBD2 NA
TGTGCCAGCAGCCCCGGGGGGGCCGCCGCCTACGAGCAGTACTTC CASSPGGAAAYEQYF TRBJ2-7 TRBV11-2 TRBD2 few
TGTGCCAGCAGCTCCACTCGGGTGGCGGGCACAGATACGCAGTATTTT CASSSTRVAGTDTQYF TRBJ2-3 TRBV7-2 NA NA
TGCAGCGTGAACTCGATGTTGGGCGCCGGGGAGCTGTTTTTT CSVNSMLGAGELFF TRBJ2-2 TRBV29-1 NA NA
TGTGCCTGGAGCCGGGGACAGGGGATACACACTGAAGCTTTCTTT CAWSRGQGIHTEAFF TRBJ1-1 TRBV30 TRBD1 NA
TGTGCCAGCAGTTTTAGCGGGGGCTCCTACGAGCAGTACTTC CASSFSGGSYEQYF TRBJ2-7 TRBV28 TRBD2 NA
TGTGCCAGCAGCCCCCTGGGACAGGGGGTGCGGGAGCAGTACTTC CASSPLGQGVREQYF TRBJ2-7 TRBV28 TRBD1 NA
TGTGCCACCAGCAGACCTCAGGGCTACGAGCAGTACTTC CATSRPQGYEQYF TRBJ2-7 TRBV15 NA NA
TGTGCCAGCAGTGAACAAGGGCGTCATCAGCCCCAGCATTTT CASSEQGRHQPQHF TRBJ1-5 TRBV2 NA NA
TGTGCCAGCCGGGACAGGGGAATAAGCAATCAGCCCCAGCATTTT CASRDRGISNQPQHF TRBJ1-5 TRBV6-2/TRBV6-3 TRBD1 NA
TGTGCCAGCAGCTCCCCCGGGGGCGGGGGTCCCGGGGAGCTGTTTTTT CASSSPGGGGPGELFF TRBJ2-2 TRBV7-2 NA NA
TGTGCCAGCAGTTTATCCCCGGGGAGGAGCAATCAGCCCCAGCATTTT CASSLSPGRSNQPQHF TRBJ1-5 TRBV27 NA NA
TGCAGTGCGTACAAGCCAGGGAGGGCCTACGAGCAGTACTTC CSAYKPGRAYEQYF TRBJ2-7 TRBV20-1 TRBD2 NA
TGCGCCAGCAGCTTGGTGACAGACCGGCCGGAGACCCAGTACTTC CASSLVTDRPETQYF TRBJ2-5 TRBV5-1 NA NA
TGCAGTGCTAGAGATCGGCGAGCGGGAGGTCGCGAGCAGTACTTC CSARDRRAGGREQYF TRBJ2-7 TRBV20-1 TRBD2 NA
TGTGCCAGCAGCTTAATTAACAGCGCTGAAGCTTTCTTT CASSLINSAEAFF TRBJ1-1 TRBV7-2 NA NA
TGTGCCAGCAGACCGAATTGGGACAGGGATGGCTACACCTTC CASRPNWDRDGYTF TRBJ1-2 TRBV7-2 TRBD1 NA
TGCAGTGCTAGGGGGGTTAGCGGGAGGCCCAACACCGGGGAGCTGTTTTTT CSARGVSGRPNTGELFF TRBJ2-2 TRBV20-1 TRBD2 NA
TGTGCCAGCAGCCCCAGGGACAGCTATGGCTACACCTTC CASSPRDSYGYTF TRBJ1-2 TRBV14 TRBD1 NA
TGTGCCAGCAGTACAACGGACAGGCTTGGCTACACCTTC CASSTTDRLGYTF TRBJ1-2 TRBV27 TRBD1 few
TGTGCCAGCACCCATGGGGACGAGACCCAGTACTTC CASTHGDETQYF TRBJ2-5 TRBV6-2/TRBV6-3 NA NA
TGTGCCAGCAGGGCGACAGGGGGGACTGAAGCTTTCTTT CASRATGGTEAFF TRBJ1-1 TRBV6-1 TRBD1 few
TGCAGTGCTACGGTTATGGGGGCAAATCAGCCCCAGCATTTT CSATVMGANQPQHF TRBJ1-5 TRBV20-1 NA NA
TGCAGTGCCACCTCCCCCGGGACTAGCGGGAGTGTAGCCAAAAACATTCAGTACTTC CSATSPGTSGSVAKNIQYF TRBJ2-4 TRBV20-1 TRBD2 few
TGTGCCAGCAGCCGTCCGCGGGTTACTACGAATCAGCCCCAGCATTTT CASSRPRVTTNQPQHF TRBJ1-5 TRBV6-1 NA NA
TGTGCCAGCAGAAAACCGGGACCCCTGGGGAACACTGAAGCTTTCTTT CASRKPGPLGNTEAFF TRBJ1-1 TRBV6-2/TRBV6-3 NA NA
TGTGCCAGCTCAGGGAGGGATGGCTACACCTTC CASSGRDGYTF TRBJ1-2 TRBV6-1 NA NA
TGTGCCAGCTCACCACACGGACTAGCGGGAGGGCGTATGGATGAGCAGTTCTTC CASSPHGLAGGRMDEQFF TRBJ2-1 TRBV18 TRBD2 NA
TGTGCCAGCAGACCCCCGACTAGCGGGAGAATTTCAGATACGCAGTATTTT CASRPPTSGRISDTQYF TRBJ2-3 TRBV6-2/TRBV6-3 TRBD2 NA
TGCAGCGTTGAGCTAGCGGAATTTACCTACGAGCAGTACTTC CSVELAEFTYEQYF TRBJ2-7 TRBV29-1 TRBD2 NA
TGTGCCAGCAGTCCAGTAGCGGATACGCAGTATTTT CASSPVADTQYF TRBJ2-3 TRBV6-1 NA NA
TGTGCCAGCAGTTTATCCCCCGACAGGGCCTCCTACAATGAGCAGTTCTTC CASSLSPDRASYNEQFF TRBJ2-1 TRBV27 TRBD1 NA
TGTGCCAGCAGCATACAGGAGACCAACTATGGCTACACCTTC CASSIQETNYGYTF TRBJ1-2 TRBV6-1 NA few
TGCAGTGCTAGAAAAGGGGAGGGCGCGGCCGGGGAGCTGTTTTTT CSARKGEGAAGELFF TRBJ2-2 TRBV20-1 TRBD2 few